A selection of T cell receptor beta chains follows, all from one sample in a study of STAT5B mutations in CD4+ large granular lymphocyte leukemia. Clones were sequenced by immunoSEQ multiplex PCR, and TCRdb holds only the in-frame ones, with some missing. Of 9,800 or so clones listed, about 80% are singletons. Sequenced input: PBMCs. The receptors were gathered from a man aged 60 to 69 with CD4+ T-cell large granular lymphocyte leukemia. CDR3s include the opening cysteine and the closing phenylalanine or tryptophan. Each record gives: clone size, V gene, D gene, J gene, CDR3 protein, CDR3 DNA. D genes are given only for firm matches. Only some rows state a clone size, as once, few, many or a class for expanded clones.

-	TRBV5-1	-	TRBJ2-3	CASRYSDTQYF	TGCGCCAGCAGATACAGTGATACGCAGTATTTT
hyperexpanded	TRBV28	TRBD2	TRBJ2-2	CASSYRGDGELFF	TGTGCCAGCAGTTATCGGGGGGACGGGGAGCTGTTTTTT
-	TRBV9	-	TRBJ2-2	CASNSAGNTGELFF	TGTGCCAGCAATTCCGCGGGAAACACCGGGGAGCTGTTTTTT
-	TRBV5-1	-	TRBJ2-2	CASSPGGANTGELFF	TGCGCCAGCAGCCCCGGGGGCGCGAACACCGGGGAGCTGTTTTTT
few	TRBV28	TRBD1	TRBJ1-5	CASSPGTVNQPQHF	TGTGCCAGCAGCCCCGGGACAGTTAATCAGCCCCAGCATTTT
-	TRBV19	-	TRBJ1-5	CASSMGGHSNQPQHF	TGTGCCAGTAGTATGGGCGGTCATAGCAATCAGCCCCAGCATTTT
-	TRBV16	TRBD2	TRBJ2-3	CASSQSGTSGSDTQYF	TGTGCCAGCAGCCAATCGGGCACTAGCGGGAGTGATACGCAGTATTTT
-	TRBV7-2	-	TRBJ2-2	CASSLFEANTGELFF	TGTGCCAGCAGCTTATTTGAAGCTAACACCGGGGAGCTGTTTTTT
-	TRBV4-3	TRBD1	TRBJ2-2	CASSQNRGPAGELFF	TGCGCCAGCAGCCAGAACAGGGGGCCGGCCGGGGAGCTGTTTTTT
-	TRBV27	TRBD1	TRBJ1-1	CASSLSRTGVGAFF	TGTGCCAGCAGTTTATCTCGGACAGGGGTCGGGGCTTTCTTT
-	TRBV19	-	TRBJ1-1	CASIRPGAFNTEAFF	TGTGCCAGTATTAGGCCGGGAGCCTTCAACACTGAAGCTTTCTTT
-	TRBV30	-	TRBJ2-7	CAWTPGPGNEQYF	TGTGCCTGGACCCCGGGGCCTGGCAACGAGCAGTACTTC
-	TRBV7-8	TRBD1	TRBJ1-1	CASSVDRVTEAFF	TGTGCCAGCAGCGTAGACAGGGTCACTGAAGCTTTCTTT
-	TRBV6-4	TRBD2	TRBJ2-3	CATSLAGGTDTQYF	TGTGCCACCTCACTAGCGGGAGGCACAGATACGCAGTATTTT